Below, 23 T cell receptor beta chains from the same sample are listed, as sequenced in a study of T cells and copy number aberrations in small-cell lung cancer. Libraries were prepared by immunoSEQ multiplex PCR; TCRdb keeps only in-frame clonotypes and omits some of them. The sample yields fewer than 1,500 clones, approximately 84% seen once. Specimen: tumor tissue. These TCRs come from a man between 60 and 75 years old with small cell lung cancer.

The V call is TRBV27, the J call TRBJ2-1; D gene unclear. This CDR3 contains 13 residues. Trimming shortened V by 3 bases and J by 10 bases, and 13 bases separated the two germline ends. The germline V gene has CDR1 MNHEY and CDR2 SMNVEV (reference sequence). CDR3 sequence reads: CASSFPQSAEQFF. CDR3 nucleotides: TGTGCCAGCAGTTTCCCACAATCGGCGGAGCAGTTCTTC.

This sequence joins TRBV5-4 and TRBJ2-1; TRBD2 matches at 7 bases. The CDR3 sequence is 15 residues long. Germline-derived CDR1 and CDR2 are SGHNT and YYREEE (reference sequence). With 3 bases clipped from V and 6 bases from J, the junction kept 9 bases outside the gene matches. In DNA form, the CDR3 reads TGTGCCAGCAGCTCGGCGGGGGTCGGTGGCAATGAGCAGTTCTTC. Translation gives CASSSAGVGGNEQFF.

This clone was picked up one time. The rearrangement uses TRBV28 and TRBJ1-2; 7 positions agree with TRBD1. V trimming: 4 bases; J trimming: 4 bases; junction bases outside the gene matches: 9. Germline V gene sequence: CDR1 MDHEN, CDR2 SYDVKM. The CDR3 is 15 residues long. The DNA for the CDR3 is TGTGCCAGCAGTTCGTTACAGGGGCGGTTCTATGGCTACACCTTC. It is translated as CASSSLQGRFYGYTF.

This clone was observed a handful of times. The chain couples TRBV11-2 to TRBJ2-3; no clear D. Trimming removed 1 base from V and 3 bases from J, with 11 bases in between. The CDR3 length is 15 residues. In germline, CDR1 is SGHAT, CDR2 FQNNGV. CDR3 loop: CASSLVGQVTDTQYF. CDR3 nucleotide sequence: TGTGCCAGCAGCTTAGTCGGTCAGGTAACAGATACGCAGTATTTT.

The gene calls are TRBV11-1 and TRBJ2-5; tentatively, D is TRBD1 or TRBD2 (5 bases each). The CDR3 is 13 amino acids. Trimming removed 5 bases at V and 2 bases at J, with 9 bases between. Germline values: CDR1 SGHAT, CDR2 FQDESV (reference sequence). Here the CDR3 reads CASSQGAQETQYF. The CDR3 DNA reads as TGTGCCAGCAGCCAGGGAGCACAAGAGACCCAGTACTTC.

This chain connects TRBV2 to TRBJ2-7; D call uncertain. In germline, CDR1 is SNHLY, CDR2 FYNNEI. V dropped 1 base and J dropped 7 bases, with 11 bases sitting between them. The length of the CDR3 is 13 residues. CDR3 residues: CASSEEVMGEQYF. DNA for the CDR3: TGTGCCAGCAGTGAAGAGGTAATGGGGGAGCAGTACTTC.

The chain couples TRBV5-1 to TRBJ2-5, with 9 positions matching TRBD2. Germline lookup yields CDR1 SGHRS and CDR2 YFSETQ. V shed 2 bases, J shed 5 bases, and the junction held 7 bases outside the gene matches. This CDR3 comprises 15 residues. The CDR3 DNA sequence: TGCGCCAGCAGCTTAACCGAGCGGGGGGCGGAGACCCAGTACTTC. Translation gives CASSLTERGAETQYF.

This sequence joins TRBV30 and TRBJ1-4; D is uncertain. CDR3 length equals 14 residues. Germline V gene sequence: CDR1 GTSNPN, CDR2 SVGIG (reference sequence). V was cut by 0 bases and J by 1 base, with 6 bases left in between. The CDR3 protein is CAWSVAVTNEKLFF. The CDR3 nucleotides are TGTGCCTGGAGTGTGGCAGTAACTAATGAAAAACTGTTTTTT.

Comment on this clone: Without the conserved terminal phenylalanine or tryptophan, this CDR3 likely stems from a read error. The DNA of the CDR3 is TGTGCCGGAGCCACCGGGACAGAAAAACTGTTTTGT. This encodes CAGATGTEKLFC. The chain joins TRBV6-1 to TRBJ1-4; D is possibly TRBD1 (6 bases). The CDR3 is made up of 12 amino acids. Germline CDR1 MNHNS, CDR2 SASEGT. V shed 11 bases and J shed 8 bases, with 15 bases lying between them.

With regard to this clone: Other nucleotide sequences in the sample specify the same CDR3. In DNA, the CDR3 is TGTGCCAGCAGCCTCGGGACTAGCGGGGGACCAGATACGCAGTATTTT. This translates into CASSLGTSGGPDTQYF. This chain connects TRBV7-8 to TRBJ2-3, with 14 bases aligning to TRBD2. The CDR3 is 16 amino acids. The J segment lost 4 bases and the V segment lost 5 bases, leaving 5 bases of the junction unmatched. Germline loops: CDR1 SGHVS, CDR2 FQNEAQ. The full variable domain, its missing parts supplied by reference TRBV7-8 and TRBJ2-3, is GAGVSQSPRYKVAKRGQDVALRCDPISGHVSLFWYQQALGQGPEFLTYFQNEAQLDKSGLPSDRFFAERPEGSVSTLKIQRTQQEDSAVYLCASSLGTSGGPDTQYFGPGTRLTVL.

J is TRBJ2-7 and V is TRBV4-1, with 11 bases lining up with TRBD1. This CDR3 region has 14 residues. Trimming cost V 6 bases and J 6 bases; bases outside gene matches: 7. Germline V lookup: CDR1 MGHRA, CDR2 YSYEKL. The CDR3 spells CASRYGTGGGEQYF. CDR3 sequence (DNA): TGCGCCAGCAGGTACGGGACAGGGGGTGGCGAGCAGTACTTC.

The chain uses TRBV7-2 and TRBJ2-1; D call uncertain. This CDR3 has 14 residues. Trimming removed 2 bases from V and 7 bases from J, with 12 bases in between. Germline values: CDR1 SGHTA, CDR2 FQGNSA. In DNA, the CDR3 is TGTGCCAGCAGCTTACGACCCCTCGATAATGAGCAGTTCTTC. Encoded protein: CASSLRPLDNEQFF.

The chain joins TRBV5-1 to TRBJ1-3; no clear D. This CDR3 is 14 amino acids long. Germline V gene data show CDR1 as SGHRS and CDR2 as YFSETQ. V dropped 4 bases and J dropped 1 base, with 9 bases sitting between them. CDR3 region: CASSPSLSGNTIYF. The CDR3 DNA reads TGCGCCAGCAGCCCTTCATTATCTGGAAACACCATATATTTT.

This chain uses TRBV20-1 with TRBJ2-5; no definite D call. The V end was cut by 8 bases, the J end by 6 bases, with 13 bases between. The CDR3 has 11 residues. Germline V lookup: CDR1 DFQATT, CDR2 SNEGSKA (reference sequence). CDR3 in DNA: TGCAGTACCAATCATGGTCAGACCCAGTACTTC. Translating it yields CSTNHGQTQYF.

The count of this clone is one. The gene calls are TRBV2 and TRBJ2-2; 7 bases fit TRBD1. CDR1 is SNHLY, CDR2 FYNNEI, per germline. This CDR3 has 15 amino acids. The V gene end was trimmed by 3 bases and the J gene end by 6 bases; junction bases not matched to a gene: 7. CDR3: CASSDKGGAPGELFF. The CDR3 nucleotides are TGTGCCAGCAGTGATAAAGGGGGCGCACCCGGGGAGCTGTTTTTT.

V is TRBV13 and J is TRBJ2-7; D possibly corresponds to TRBD1 (6 bases). Germline V lookup: CDR1 PRHDT, CDR2 FYEKMQ (reference sequence). With 4 bases removed from V and 4 bases from J, the gap between germline ends came to 14 bases. The CDR3 sequence is 14 residues long. The CDR3 region is CASSSRGDRYEQYF. CDR3 coding DNA: TGTGCCAGCAGCTCCAGGGGAGATAGGTACGAGCAGTACTTC.

This rearrangement joins TRBV5-1 to TRBJ2-1, with D possibly being TRBD1 or TRBD2 (6 bases each). CDR1 is SGHRS, CDR2 YFSETQ, per germline. V lost 0 bases to trimming and J lost 2 bases, with 9 bases between them. The CDR3 totals 15 residues. The CDR3 spells CASSLEGGAYNEQFF. The CDR3, as DNA: TGCGCCAGCAGCTTGGAGGGGGGAGCCTACAATGAGCAGTTCTTC.

The chain employs TRBV6-6 and TRBJ2-7; D gene unclear. Germline assignment: CDR1 MNHNY and CDR2 SVGAGI (reference sequence). The CDR3 totals 12 residues. Trimming pared 2 bases from V and 3 bases from J, leaving 5 bases between. The CDR3 coding sequence is TGTGCCAGCAGTTACCAGTACTACGAGCAGTACTTC. Its protein is CASSYQYYEQYF.

The genes are TRBV11-2 and TRBJ2-1; 8 nucleotides match TRBD1. Germline V gene sequence: CDR1 SGHAT, CDR2 FQNNGV. V gave up 2 bases and J gave up 7 bases; unmatched junction bases: 4. The CDR3 has 14 residues. The CDR3 sequence: CASSLMDRANEQFF. The CDR3 coding sequence is TGTGCCAGCAGCTTAATGGACAGGGCGAATGAGCAGTTCTTC.

This sequence joins TRBV7-2 and TRBJ2-7; D gene unclear. The V gene lost 5 bases and the J gene lost 1 base, with 9 bases spanning the gap. The germline V gene encodes CDR1 SGHTA and CDR2 FQGNSA. The CDR3 is 13 residues long. CDR3 residues: CASSARSSYEQYF. The CDR3 bases are TGTGCCAGCAGCGCCCGATCATCCTACGAGCAGTACTTC.

The gene calls are TRBV30 and TRBJ1-4; D is uncertain. The CDR3 is 12 amino acids. V lost 2 bases and J lost 7, with 8 bases in between. The V gene's germline CDR1 is GTSNPN and CDR2 SVGIG (reference sequence). In DNA form, the CDR3 reads TGTGCCTGGAGTAGGGTGGCTGAAAAACTGTTTTTT. Amino acids: CAWSRVAEKLFF.

This chain links TRBV10-3 with TRBJ2-1; TRBD1 matches 7 bases. Germline loops: CDR1 ENHRY, CDR2 SYGVKD. The CDR3 covers 13 residues. J gave up 4 bases and V 3 bases, and 0 bases lay outside the gene matches. In DNA, the CDR3 is TGTGCCATCAGTGACAGGGGGTACAATGAGCAGTTCTTC. Its translation: CAISDRGYNEQFF.

The chain links TRBV15 to TRBJ1-5, with D perhaps TRBD1 (6 bases). The V end was cut by 5 bases, the J end by 1 base, with 9 bases between. The V gene's germline CDR1 is LNHNV and CDR2 YYDKDF (reference sequence). CDR3 length equals 14 residues. The CDR3 reads CATSRGGSNQPQHF. The CDR3 region has the DNA TGTGCCACCAGCCGAGGGGGGAGCAATCAGCCCCAGCATTTT.